The next 6 T cell receptor beta chains were all read from a single sample in a study of blood T cell repertoires in COVID-19. This table comes from immunoSEQ multiplex PCR, and its TCRdb copy is limited to in-frame clones, with some not included. This sample yields about 76,000 clones, of which around 88% are seen a single time; approximately 8% belongs to the top ten. Sequenced input: peripheral blood. These receptor sequences come from a man aged 25 to 45 with acute or convalescent COVID-19.

The chain joins TRBV10-2 to TRBJ2-3; 8 bases map to TRBD1. The CDR3 runs to 14 residues. Trimming cost V 10 bases and J 4 bases; bases outside gene matches: 10. Germline V gene lookup returns CDR1 WSHSY and CDR2 SAAADI. CDR3 protein: CATTLRGLADTQYF. The CDR3 DNA reads as TGCGCCACGACACTCAGGGGGCTGGCAGATACGCAGTATTTT.

The rearrangement joins TRBV7-5 to TRBJ2-3; the listed D gene, TRBD2, was not tested against the DNA. TRBV7-5 is reported as a pseudogene. This CDR3 contains 20 residues. The CDR3 DNA follows: TGTGCCAGAAGCTTAGTCGAAAGGGGGACTAGCGGGAGGAAGACAGATACGCAGTATTTT. This encodes CARSLVERGTSGRKTDTQYF.

The chain combines TRBV15 with TRBJ2-7; possible D gene TRBD2, 6 bases. The germline CDR1 and CDR2 sequences are LNHNV and YYDKDF (reference sequence). Trimming took off 0 bases at V and 4 bases at J, with 16 bases between the two ends. This CDR3 has 16 amino acids. Here the CDR3 DNA reads TGTGCCACCAGCAGAGATGGAGGGGTAGCACCGTACGAGCAGTACTTC. Translated, it gives CATSRDGGVAPYEQYF.

This sequence joins TRBV11-2 and TRBJ2-7; 11 positions agree with TRBD2. The V and J ends lost 2 bases and 3 bases, in that order; junction bases with no gene match: 0. The CDR3 runs to 14 residues. Germline-derived CDR1 and CDR2 are SGHAT and FQNNGV. CDR3 sequence reads: CASSLLAGGYEQYF. The CDR3 DNA reads TGTGCCAGCAGCTTACTAGCGGGAGGCTACGAGCAGTACTTC.

This clone was seen just once. V gene TRBV10-3 combines with J gene TRBJ2-1, with a possible D match to TRBD1 (5 bases). The germline V and J ends were trimmed by 0 bases and 5 bases, with 17 bases remaining between them. Germline CDR1 and CDR2: ENHRY and SYGVKD. This CDR3 has 17 amino acids. CDR3 in amino acids: CAISESIPVTANNEQFF. The CDR3, as DNA: TGTGCCATCAGTGAGTCGATACCCGTGACAGCCAACAATGAGCAGTTCTTC.

The chain couples TRBV5-1 to TRBJ2-2; 9 nucleotides agree with TRBD1. With V trimmed by 5 bases and J by 5 bases, 10 bases remained unmatched. Germline CDR1 is SGHRS and CDR2 is YFSETQ. The CDR3 extends over 16 amino acids. CDR3 in DNA: TGCGCCAGCAGAGTCGGGGGACAGGGTGGAACCGGGGAGCTGTTTTTT. Its protein product is CASRVGGQGGTGELFF.